Each of the 10 T cell receptor beta chains below was sequenced from the same sample in a study of T cells expressing NK-cell markers. No DNA is given; TCRdb re-called the 5' RACE reads and lists each CDR3 protein once. Seen in this sample are a few hundred thousand distinct CDR3 sequences; the ten most common clones hold under 6.5%. Sequencing used blood T cells: a sorted CD56 or NKG2C T cell subset, CD4+ or CD8+ T cells, or bulk PBMC T cells (not recorded which). Receptor source: a man aged 18-70 years in good health.

The chain joins TRBV7-6 to TRBJ2-1. This CDR3 has 13 residues. Per the germline V gene, CDR1 is SGHVS and CDR2 is FNYEAQ. CDR3 sequence reads: CASSSVLFNEQFF.

The rearrangement uses TRBV20-1 and TRBJ2-7. The germline CDR1 and CDR2 sequences are DFQATT and SNEGSKA (reference sequence). This CDR3 spans 15 amino acids. The CDR3 loop is CSASPTHLLSYEQYF.

The J gene is TRBJ2-3, the V gene TRBV7-3; the D call of TRBD2 rests on TCRdb alone, since no DNA is present to check it. Germline CDR1 SGHTA, CDR2 FQGTGA. The CDR3 has 15 amino acids. CDR3 in amino acids: CASSLTGTTADTQYF. The entire variable domain, with the rest obtained from reference TRBV7-3 and TRBJ2-3, is as follows: GAGVSQTPSNKVTEKGKYVELRCDPISGHTALYWYRQSLGQGPEFLIYFQGTGAADDSGLPNDRFFAVRPEGSVSTLKIQRTERGDSAVYLCASSLTGTTADTQYFGPGTRLTVL.

The gene calls are TRBV5-1 and TRBJ2-3; TCRdb's D gene call, TRBD2, goes unchecked for lack of DNA. Germline lookup yields CDR1 SGHRS and CDR2 YFSETQ. The CDR3 totals 18 residues. Here the CDR3 reads CASRARLAGGPDTDTQYF.

The rearrangement uses TRBV5-1 and TRBJ1-2. The germline V gene encodes CDR1 SGHRS and CDR2 YFSETQ. The CDR3 covers 11 residues. The CDR3 region is CASSLGGGYTF.

This chain connects TRBV29-1 to TRBJ2-1. In germline, CDR1 is SQVTM, CDR2 ANQGSEA. CDR3 length: 12 residues. The CDR3 sequence is CSVEVQHTEQFF.

The chain is built from TRBV10-3 and TRBJ2-5; TCRdb reports TRBD2, a call that lacks DNA to check it against. Germline assignment: CDR1 ENHRY and CDR2 SYGVKD. The CDR3 loop spans 16 amino acids. This chain's CDR3 is CAISEALRAGGETQYF.

The chain carries TRBV29-1 and TRBJ2-3; TCRdb's D call, TRBD2, is unchecked because there is no DNA. Germline V gene sequence: CDR1 SQVTM, CDR2 ANQGSEA. CDR3 length equals 14 residues. CDR3 amino acids: CSVDRASGGDTQYF.

The chain carries TRBV7-9 and TRBJ1-3. Germline V gene sequence: CDR1 SEHNR, CDR2 FQNEAQ (reference sequence). The CDR3 is made up of 15 amino acids. CDR3 residues: CASSLLATSGNTIYF.

The CDR3: CASHTGQGASGELFF. The gene calls are TRBV7-9 and TRBJ2-2; the TRBD1 assignment by TCRdb is unverifiable without DNA. The CDR3 is 15 residues long. CDR1 SEHNR and CDR2 FQNEAQ come from the germline V gene (reference sequence).